This T cell receptor (beta chain) derives from a study of CD8+ T cells in alopecia areata. Treatment indicated: oral pan-JAK inhibitor, 5-10 mg twice daily. Reverse transcribed after extraction, RNA yielded cDNA as the sequencing template. Libraries were prepared by immunoSEQ multiplex PCR; TCRdb keeps only in-frame clonotypes and omits some of them. The table has roughly 200,000 clones, approximately 55% seen once. The sequences come from CD8+ T cells sorted from blood, collected at week 24, from a patient treated with tofacitinib. The TCR sequence derives from a human donor with alopecia areata.

DNA of the CDR3: TGTGCCAGCAGCTTAAAGACAGGCACCCAAGAGACCCAGTACTTC. This codes for CASSLKTGTQETQYF. V gene TRBV11-2 combines with J gene TRBJ2-5; a weak D match, TRBD1 (6 bases). The CDR3 is 15 residues long. In germline, CDR1 is SGHAT, CDR2 FQNNGV. Deletions cut 2 bases from V and 1 base from J, with 11 bases between.